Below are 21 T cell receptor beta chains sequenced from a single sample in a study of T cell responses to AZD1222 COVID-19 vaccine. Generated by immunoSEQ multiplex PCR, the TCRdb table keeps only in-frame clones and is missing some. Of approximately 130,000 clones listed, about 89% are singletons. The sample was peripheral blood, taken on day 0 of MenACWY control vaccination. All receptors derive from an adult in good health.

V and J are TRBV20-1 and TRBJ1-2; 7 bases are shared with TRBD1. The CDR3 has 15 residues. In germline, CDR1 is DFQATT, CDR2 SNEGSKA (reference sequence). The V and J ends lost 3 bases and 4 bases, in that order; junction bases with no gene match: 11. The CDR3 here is CSASAPQGVSYGYTF. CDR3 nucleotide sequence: TGCAGTGCTAGTGCACCTCAGGGGGTCAGCTATGGCTACACCTTC.

The CDR3, as DNA: TGCGCCAGCAGCTTGTTTGGGGCGTTAACCGGGGAGCTGTTTTTT. Translating gives CASSLFGALTGELFF. The chain is built from TRBV5-1 and TRBJ2-2, with D perhaps TRBD1 (5 bases). Germline V gene sequence: CDR1 SGHRS, CDR2 YFSETQ. The CDR3 has 15 residues. The V end lost 1 base, the J end lost 5 bases, and 12 bases lay between the germline ends.

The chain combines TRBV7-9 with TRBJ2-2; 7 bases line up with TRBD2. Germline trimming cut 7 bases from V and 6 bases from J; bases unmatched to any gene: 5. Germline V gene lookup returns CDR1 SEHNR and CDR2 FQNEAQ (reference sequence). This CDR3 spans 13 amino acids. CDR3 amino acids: CASTPGGAGELFF. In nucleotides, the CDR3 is TGTGCCAGCACCCCGGGGGGTGCCGGGGAGCTGTTTTTT. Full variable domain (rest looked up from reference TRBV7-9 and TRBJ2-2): DTGVSQNPRHKITKRGQNVTFRCDPISEHNRLYWYRQTLGQGPEFLTYFQNEAQLEKSRLLSDRFSAERPKGSFSTLEIQRTEQGDSAMYLCASTPGGAGELFFGEGSRLTVL.

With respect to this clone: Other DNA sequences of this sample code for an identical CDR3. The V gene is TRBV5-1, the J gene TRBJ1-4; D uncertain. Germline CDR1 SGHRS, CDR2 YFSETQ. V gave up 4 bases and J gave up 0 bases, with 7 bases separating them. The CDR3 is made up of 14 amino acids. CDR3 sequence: CASSPDSTNEKLFF. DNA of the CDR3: TGCGCCAGCAGCCCGGACTCAACTAATGAAAAACTGTTTTTT.

This CDR3 is CSATAGVDQYF. The CDR3 DNA reads as TGCAGTGCTACAGCAGGGGTTGACCAGTACTTC. The V and J genes are TRBV20-1 and TRBJ2-5; tentative D call: TRBD1 (6 bases). V lost 4 bases and J lost 10, with 13 bases in between. The CDR3 consists of 11 residues. CDR1 is DFQATT and CDR2 is SNEGSKA in the germline V gene (reference sequence).

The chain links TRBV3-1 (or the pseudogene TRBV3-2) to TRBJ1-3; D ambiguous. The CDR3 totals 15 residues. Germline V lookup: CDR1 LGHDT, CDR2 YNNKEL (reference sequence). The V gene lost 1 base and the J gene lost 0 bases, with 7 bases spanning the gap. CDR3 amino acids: CASSQAWTSGNTIYF. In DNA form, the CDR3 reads TGTGCCAGCAGCCAAGCCTGGACCTCTGGAAACACCATATATTTT.

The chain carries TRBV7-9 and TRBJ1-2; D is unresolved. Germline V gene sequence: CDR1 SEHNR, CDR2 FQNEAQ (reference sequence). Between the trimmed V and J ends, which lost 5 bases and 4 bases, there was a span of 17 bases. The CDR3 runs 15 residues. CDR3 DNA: TGTGCCAGCAGCCAACCCCCGGAGGCACGCTATGGCTACACCTTC. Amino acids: CASSQPPEARYGYTF.

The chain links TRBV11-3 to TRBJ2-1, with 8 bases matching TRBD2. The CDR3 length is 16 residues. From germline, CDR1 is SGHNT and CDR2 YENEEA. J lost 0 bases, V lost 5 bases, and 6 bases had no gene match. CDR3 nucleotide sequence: TGTGCCAGCAGCATTTTCGGGACTAGCTCCTACAATGAGCAGTTCTTC. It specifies CASSIFGTSSYNEQFF.

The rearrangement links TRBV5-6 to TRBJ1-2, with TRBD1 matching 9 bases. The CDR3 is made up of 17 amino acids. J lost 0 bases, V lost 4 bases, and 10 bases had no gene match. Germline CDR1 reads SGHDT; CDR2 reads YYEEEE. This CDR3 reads CASSPKTGGRANYGYTF. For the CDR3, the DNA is TGTGCCAGCAGCCCCAAGACAGGGGGGAGAGCTAACTATGGCTACACCTTC.

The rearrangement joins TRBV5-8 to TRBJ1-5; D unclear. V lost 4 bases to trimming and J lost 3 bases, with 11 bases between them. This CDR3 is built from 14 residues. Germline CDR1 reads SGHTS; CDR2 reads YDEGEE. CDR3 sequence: CASSPDWYNQPQHF. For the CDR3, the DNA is TGTGCCAGCAGCCCAGACTGGTACAATCAGCCCCAGCATTTT.

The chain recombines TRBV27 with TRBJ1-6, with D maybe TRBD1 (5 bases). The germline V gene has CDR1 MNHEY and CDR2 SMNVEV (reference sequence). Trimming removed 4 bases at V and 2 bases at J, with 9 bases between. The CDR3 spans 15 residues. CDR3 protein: CASSSAGPYNSPLHF. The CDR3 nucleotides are TGTGCCAGCAGTTCCGCGGGACCCTATAATTCACCCCTCCACTTT.

The CDR3 reads CASSQQGFGYTF. The CDR3 coding sequence is TGTGCCAGCAGTCAACAGGGGTTCGGCTACACCTTC. The chain has TRBV6-2 or TRBV6-3 and TRBJ1-2; 7 bases match TRBD1. J was trimmed by 8 bases and V by 5 bases; bases with no gene match: 5. Germline CDR1 and CDR2: MNHEY and SVGEGT. This CDR3 has 12 amino acids.

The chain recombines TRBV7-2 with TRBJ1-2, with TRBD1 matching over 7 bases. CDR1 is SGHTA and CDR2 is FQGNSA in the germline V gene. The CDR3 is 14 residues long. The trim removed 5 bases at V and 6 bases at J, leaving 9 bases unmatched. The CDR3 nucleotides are TGTGCCAGCAGCGACGACAGGGAGTCGGATGGCTACACCTTC. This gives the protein CASSDDRESDGYTF. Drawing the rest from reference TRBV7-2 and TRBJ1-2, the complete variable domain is GAGVSQSPSNKVTEKGKDVELRCDPISGHTALYWYRQSLGQGLEFLIYFQGNSAPDKSGLPSDRFSAERTGGSVSTLTIQRTQQEDSAVYLCASSDDRESDGYTFGSGTRLTVV.

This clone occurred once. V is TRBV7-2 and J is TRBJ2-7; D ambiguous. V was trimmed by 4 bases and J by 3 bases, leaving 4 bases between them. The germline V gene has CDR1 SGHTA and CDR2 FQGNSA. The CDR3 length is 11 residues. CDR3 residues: CASSSYYEQYF. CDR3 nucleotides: TGTGCCAGCAGCTCCTACTACGAGCAGTACTTC.

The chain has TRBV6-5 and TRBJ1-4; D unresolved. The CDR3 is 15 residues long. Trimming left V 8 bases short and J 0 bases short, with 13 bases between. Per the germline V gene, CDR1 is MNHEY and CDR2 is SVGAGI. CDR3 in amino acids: CASGPSVATNEKLFF. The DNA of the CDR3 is TGTGCCAGCGGGCCTTCAGTTGCAACTAATGAAAAACTGTTTTTT.

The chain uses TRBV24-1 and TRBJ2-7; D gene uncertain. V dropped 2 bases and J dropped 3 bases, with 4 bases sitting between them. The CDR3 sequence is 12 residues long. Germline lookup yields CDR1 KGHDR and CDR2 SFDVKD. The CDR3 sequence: CATSDYGYEQYF. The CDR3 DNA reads TGTGCCACCAGTGATTACGGCTACGAGCAGTACTTC.

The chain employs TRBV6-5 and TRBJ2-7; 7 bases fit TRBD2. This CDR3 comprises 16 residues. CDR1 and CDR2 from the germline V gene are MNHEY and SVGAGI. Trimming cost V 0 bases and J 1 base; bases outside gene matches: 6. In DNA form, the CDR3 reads TGTGCCAGCAGTTACTCGATAGCGGGTGGATCCTACGAGCAGTACTTC. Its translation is CASSYSIAGGSYEQYF.

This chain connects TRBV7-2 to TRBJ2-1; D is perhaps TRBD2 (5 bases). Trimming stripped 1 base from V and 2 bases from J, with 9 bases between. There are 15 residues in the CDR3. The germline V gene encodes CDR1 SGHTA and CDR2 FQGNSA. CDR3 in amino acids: CASSLGDYTYNEQFF. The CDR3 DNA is TGTGCCAGCAGCTTAGGAGACTACACCTACAATGAGCAGTTCTTC.

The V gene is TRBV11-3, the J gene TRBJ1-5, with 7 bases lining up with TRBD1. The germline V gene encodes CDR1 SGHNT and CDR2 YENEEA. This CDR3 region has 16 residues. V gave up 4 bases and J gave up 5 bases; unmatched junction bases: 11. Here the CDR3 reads CASSYNGTALDQPQHF. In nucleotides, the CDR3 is TGTGCCAGCAGCTATAACGGGACAGCCCTCGATCAGCCCCAGCATTTT. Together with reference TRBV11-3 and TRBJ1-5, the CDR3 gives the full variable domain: EAGVVQSPRYKIIEKKQPVAFWCNPISGHNTLYWYLQNLGQGPELLIRYENEEAVDDSQLPKDRFSAERLKGVDSTLKIQPAELGDSAVYLCASSYNGTALDQPQHFGDGTRLSIL.

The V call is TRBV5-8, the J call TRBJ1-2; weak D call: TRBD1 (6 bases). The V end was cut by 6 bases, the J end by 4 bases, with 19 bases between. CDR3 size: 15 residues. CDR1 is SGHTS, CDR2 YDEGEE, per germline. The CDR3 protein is CASTKQGRESYGYTF. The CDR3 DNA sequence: TGTGCCAGCACGAAACAGGGAAGGGAATCCTATGGCTACACCTTC.

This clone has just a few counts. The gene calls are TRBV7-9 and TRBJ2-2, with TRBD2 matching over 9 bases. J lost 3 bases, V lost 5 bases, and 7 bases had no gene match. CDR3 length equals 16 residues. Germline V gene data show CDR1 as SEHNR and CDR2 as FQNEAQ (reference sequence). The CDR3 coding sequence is TGTGCCAGCAGCCATAGCGGGAGTCGAGACACCGGGGAGCTGTTTTTT. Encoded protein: CASSHSGSRDTGELFF.